These T cell receptor beta chains were read from a single sample in a study of cytomegalovirus exposure and HLA in healthy donors. Profiled with immunoSEQ multiplex PCR; TCRdb holds only in-frame clones, not every one. In total, the table holds 30,000 to 35,000 clones. What was sequenced was PBMCs. The origin of the receptors is a man aged 35-49 years in good health and CMV-seronegative. The CDR3 runs from the conserved cysteine through the conserved F or W. Fields, in order: J gene, V gene, D gene, CDR3 DNA, CDR3 protein. A D gene is named only where the DNA matches it firmly.

TRBJ2-7 | TRBV4-3 | TRBD1 | TGCGCCAGCAGCCAAGACCCCGGACAGGGGGCCGACGAGCAGTACTTC | CASSQDPGQGADEQYF
TRBJ2-4 | TRBV30 | TRBD1 | TGTGCCTGGGGACAGGAAAACATTCAGTACTTC | CAWGQENIQYF
TRBJ2-7 | TRBV11-3 | NA | TGTGCCAGCAGCTTAGTCCATTTCTACGAGCAGTACTTC | CASSLVHFYEQYF
TRBJ2-3 | TRBV6-5 | TRBD2 | TGTGCCAGCAGTTCCCTGGCTAGCGGGAGTGGAGATACGCAGTATTTT | CASSSLASGSGDTQYF
TRBJ2-2 | TRBV30 | TRBD1 | TGTGCCTGTCCTGGGACAGGGAACACCGGGGAGCTGTTTTTT | CACPGTGNTGELFF
TRBJ2-1 | TRBV7-9 | NA | TGTGCCGGGGGAGGCCAGGGCGATGAGCAGTTCTTC | CAGGGQGDEQFF
TRBJ1-1 | TRBV18 | NA | TGTGCCAGCTCACCGGGGCGAGATAATGAAGCTTTCTTT | CASSPGRDNEAFF
TRBJ1-2 | TRBV4-3 | TRBD1 | TGCGCCAGCAGCCCAACGGGACAGACCCCCTATGGCTACACCTTC | CASSPTGQTPYGYTF
TRBJ2-7 | TRBV27 | TRBD2 | TGTGCCAGCAGTTCCGGGACTAGCGTCTACGAGCAGTACTTC | CASSSGTSVYEQYF
TRBJ2-1 | TRBV5-1 | TRBD2 | TGCGCCAGCAGCCTGAGCGGGAGGGCGCCTTACAATGAGCAGTTCTTC | CASSLSGRAPYNEQFF
TRBJ2-6 | TRBV30 | NA | TGTGCCTGGAGTGGACGACTGGGGCAGCGCTCTGGGGCCAACGTCCTGACTTTC | CAWSGRLGQRSGANVLTF
TRBJ1-4 | TRBV29-1 | NA | TGCAGCGTTGAGATCCGAGGAGAAAAACTGTTTTTT | CSVEIRGEKLFF
TRBJ2-6 | TRBV30 | NA | TGTGCCTGGAGTAAATATAGCTCTGGGGCCAACGTCCTGACTTTC | CAWSKYSSGANVLTF
TRBJ1-4 | TRBV28 | NA | TGTGCCAGCAGTCCCGCTATTGCAACTAATGAAAAACTGTTTTTT | CASSPAIATNEKLFF
TRBJ2-5 | TRBV5-1 | TRBD2 | TGCGCCAGCAGCTTGTATGTTGTGGGGGAGGGCCTAGGAGAGACCCAGTACTTC | CASSLYVVGEGLGETQYF
TRBJ1-1 | TRBV5-6 | NA | TGTGCCAGCAGCTTGGCCGTCACATATACGGAAGCTTTCTTT | CASSLAVTYTEAFF
TRBJ2-7 | TRBV10-3 | TRBD1 | TGTGCCATCAGCGAGCCCGGACAGGGGACTTCCTACGAGCAGTACTTC | CAISEPGQGTSYEQYF
TRBJ1-4 | TRBV15 | NA | TGTGCCACCAGCAATCAAACGGGGAACGGGTATGAAAAACTGTTTTTT | CATSNQTGNGYEKLFF
TRBJ2-7 | TRBV2 | NA | TGTGCCAGCAGTGACGCCGAAACGAGCTCCTACGAGCAGTACTTC | CASSDAETSSYEQYF
TRBJ2-1 | TRBV5-1 | TRBD1 | TGCGCCAGCAGTCAGGGGGACATAGACAATGAGCAGTTCTTC | CASSQGDIDNEQFF
TRBJ2-7 | TRBV4-1 | NA | TGCGCCAGCAGACCACACACAGGGGAGCAGTACTTC | CASRPHTGEQYF
TRBJ2-5 | TRBV5-1 | TRBD1 | TGCGCCAGCAGCCCGGGACAGCGAGGAGAGACCCAGTACTTC | CASSPGQRGETQYF
TRBJ1-5 | TRBV19 | TRBD1 | TGTGCCAGTAGTATAGATACGACAGGGCTCCAGCATTTT | CASSIDTTGLQHF
TRBJ1-2 | TRBV6-1 | TRBD1 | TGTGCCAGCACCTATACAGGGGACTATGGCTACACCTTC | CASTYTGDYGYTF
TRBJ1-1 | TRBV4-1 | NA | TGCGCCAGCAGCCAAGCTGCCAGGGGAAACACTGAAGCTTTCTTT | CASSQAARGNTEAFF
TRBJ1-5 | TRBV6-6 | TRBD1 | TGTGCCAGCAGTTACTCAGGGGGCTTCAATCAGCCCCAGCATTTT | CASSYSGGFNQPQHF
TRBJ1-2 | TRBV25-1 | TRBD1 | TGTGCCAGCAGCGAACCTCAGGGGGCCCGTGGCTACACCTTC | CASSEPQGARGYTF
TRBJ2-2 | TRBV28 | TRBD1 | TGTGCCCACAGCCACTGGGGGCACAGGGGCGGGTCCGGGGAGCTGTTTTTT | CAHSHWGHRGGSGELFF
TRBJ2-5 | TRBV2 | TRBD2 | TGTGCCAGCAGTGAATCAGCGGCTAGCGGTCAAGAGACCCAGTACTTC | CASSESAASGQETQYF
TRBJ2-3 | TRBV4-2 | TRBD1 | TGTGCCAGCAGCCCAGTTCCAGGGACAGGGGATATGAATACGCAGTATTTT | CASSPVPGTGDMNTQYF
TRBJ2-3 | TRBV4-2 | NA | TGTGCCAGCAGCCAAGAAGAGAGAACGAGCACAGATACGCAGTATTTT | CASSQEERTSTDTQYF